Below, 4 T cell receptor beta chains from the same sample are listed, as sequenced in a study of T cells after yellow fever vaccination. TCRdb re-derived calls from the 5' RACE reads in MiXCR, one entry per CDR3 protein. The data contain approximately 250,000 distinct CDR3 sequences, about 5% of them seen just once; the ten biggest clones take up roughly 3.5%. Source: CD4+ T cells sorted from PBMCs, taken on the day of the yellow fever booster vaccination. These TCRs come from a man between 18 and 35 years old who received the YFV17D yellow fever vaccine.

V usage is TRBV10-2 and J usage is TRBJ2-5, with 7 bases lining up with TRBD1. The CDR3 has 14 amino acids. Germline-derived CDR1 and CDR2 are WSHSY and SAAADI. V was clipped by 0 bases and J by 5 bases; unmatched bases: 3. CDR3 sequence (DNA): TGCGCCAGCAGTGAGTCTACAGGGGCGGAGACCCAGTACTTC. Protein sequence: CASSESTGAETQYF.

Ten or more counts support this clonotype. V usage is TRBV12-3 or TRBV12-4 and J usage is TRBJ2-3; 8 positions agree with TRBD2. Trimming at V came to 3 bases and at J to 4 bases, leaving 12 bases not matched to a gene. CDR3 length: 17 amino acids. CDR3 coding DNA: TGTGCCAGCAGTTTCTCACTAGCGGCCACCTCCCCAGATACGCAGTATTTT. Its protein product is CASSFSLAATSPDTQYF.

V is TRBV24-1 and J is TRBJ2-3; D is possibly TRBD1 or TRBD2 (6 bases each). This CDR3 spans 16 amino acids. Trimming took off 9 bases at V and 6 bases at J, with 24 bases between the two ends. Germline V gives CDR1 KGHDR, CDR2 SFDVKD. The DNA for the CDR3 is TGTGCCACCGGGTTGAACAGGGTTGCGGGGTCTGATACGCAGTATTTT. Translated, it gives CATGLNRVAGSDTQYF.

This chain joins TRBV4-2 and TRBJ1-2; 12 positions agree with TRBD1. The trim removed 0 bases at V and 12 bases at J, leaving 11 bases unmatched. Germline V gene data show CDR1 as LGHNA and CDR2 as YNFKEQ. The CDR3 runs to 16 residues. The CDR3 loop reads CASSQEAGTGGAKNTF. The CDR3 DNA sequence: TGTGCCAGCAGCCAAGAGGCCGGGACAGGGGGCGCAAAAAACACCTTC.